The 20 T cell receptor beta chains below were found in one sample sequenced in a study of cytomegalovirus exposure and HLA in healthy donors. It was with 60 Vbeta and 13 Jbeta primers that the PCR ran. The repertoire was sequenced with immunoSEQ multiplex PCR; TCRdb's copy has only in-frame clones and lacks some. The sample has about 94,000 clones, approximately 80% seen once. Specimen: PBMCs. Receptors originate from a man younger than 40 in good health and CMV-seronegative.

This clone was counted a single time. The chain employs TRBV6-1 and TRBJ1-2, with D maybe TRBD1 (6 bases). Germline assignment: CDR1 MNHNS and CDR2 SASEGT. V was cut by 0 bases and J by 4 bases, with 15 bases left in between. The CDR3 is 16 amino acids. Here the CDR3 reads CASSEAGGRGAYGYTF. DNA of the CDR3: TGTGCCAGCAGTGAAGCTGGCGGCAGGGGTGCCTATGGCTACACCTTC.

The CDR3 sequence: CASSKQRGLNTEAFF. CDR3 DNA: TGTGCCAGTAGTAAACAGAGGGGGCTGAACACTGAAGCTTTCTTT. The V call is TRBV19, the J call TRBJ1-1, with TRBD1 matching over 7 bases. The CDR3 is 15 amino acids. V was pared by 4 bases and J by 0 bases, with 5 bases of the junction left unmatched. Germline V gene sequence: CDR1 LNHDA, CDR2 SQIVND (reference sequence). Variable domain in full (rest from reference TRBV19 and TRBJ1-1): DGGITQSPKYLFRKEGQNVTLSCEQNLNHDAMYWYRQDPGQGLRLIYYSQIVNDFQKGDIAEGYSVSREKKESFPLTVTSAQKNPTAFYLCASSKQRGLNTEAFFGQGTRLTVV.

The chain couples TRBV6-5 to TRBJ2-2, with 10 nucleotides matching TRBD1. Germline V gene lookup returns CDR1 MNHEY and CDR2 SVGAGI. The CDR3 spans 16 residues. Trimming removed 2 bases from V and 4 bases from J; junction bases left unmatched: 4. The DNA of the CDR3 is TGTGCCAGCAGTTACCATTGGACAGGGGGCACCGGGGAGCTGTTTTTT. Its translation is CASSYHWTGGTGELFF.

V usage is TRBV7-9 and J usage is TRBJ2-7; TRBD2 agrees at 7 bases. The germline V gene encodes CDR1 SEHNR and CDR2 FQNEAQ (reference sequence). V dropped 6 bases and J dropped 5; count of bases not matched to a gene: 25. The CDR3 sequence is 19 residues long. The DNA for the CDR3 is TGTGCCAGCAGTCCTCCGACGGTATGGGGCGGGAGAAATGTCGACGAGCAGTACTTC. Translation gives CASSPPTVWGGRNVDEQYF.

This clone has just one count. The rearrangement links TRBV6-5 to TRBJ2-5, with TRBD1 identical over 7 bases. Germline V CDR1 and CDR2: MNHEY, SVGAGI. V was pared by 5 bases and J by 8 bases, with 5 bases of the junction left unmatched. The CDR3 runs to 12 residues. Written as DNA, the CDR3 is TGTGCCAGCAGTATTCGACAGGGAACCCAGTACTTC. It is translated as CASSIRQGTQYF.

The CDR3 DNA sequence: TGCAGCGTTACTATCATAGGACAGGGAACCGAAAAACTGTTTTTT. It specifies CSVTIIGQGTEKLFF. The V and J genes are TRBV29-1 and TRBJ1-4; 8 bases are a match to TRBD1. CDR3 length: 15 amino acids. Germline V lookup: CDR1 SQVTM, CDR2 ANQGSEA. V lost 5 bases, J lost 8 bases, and 13 bases stayed unmatched.

The V call is TRBV6-1, the J call TRBJ2-7, with 9 bases lining up with TRBD2. Germline V gene lookup returns CDR1 MNHNS and CDR2 SASEGT. J was trimmed by 10 bases and V by 2 bases; bases with no gene match: 9. The CDR3 spans 14 residues. CDR3: CASSELGGGAGQYF. The CDR3 DNA reads as TGTGCCAGCAGTGAACTGGGCGGGGGGGCGGGACAGTACTTC.

V gene TRBV5-1 combines with J gene TRBJ2-1; 10 positions match TRBD1. CDR1 is SGHRS and CDR2 is YFSETQ in the germline V gene. After removal of 4 bases from V and 10 bases from J, the junction contained 5 bases not matched to a gene. The CDR3 is 13 amino acids. CDR3 residues: CASSGRDRGEQFF. CDR3 nucleotides: TGCGCCAGCAGCGGCCGGGACAGGGGCGAGCAGTTCTTC.

Of note for this clone: This CDR3 is also generated by other DNA sequences in the sample. The chain links TRBV30 to TRBJ2-2; 10 bases are shared with TRBD1. The V segment lost 0 bases and the J segment 6 bases; nucleotides outside the gene matches: 4. Germline CDR1 reads GTSNPN; CDR2 reads SVGIG (reference sequence). This CDR3 is built from 15 residues. The CDR3 sequence: CAWSVLGQGAGELFF. The CDR3 region has the DNA TGTGCCTGGAGTGTACTTGGACAGGGGGCCGGGGAGCTGTTTTTT.

This rearrangement joins TRBV5-4 to TRBJ2-1, with D maybe TRBD2 (6 bases). Germline assignment: CDR1 SGHNT and CDR2 YYREEE (reference sequence). This CDR3 contains 15 residues. Trimming took 4 bases from V and 7 from J, leaving 18 bases between them. CDR3 sequence reads: CASSPRSTGGNEQFF. CDR3 nucleotides: TGTGCCAGCAGCCCGCGGTCCACTGGGGGGAATGAGCAGTTCTTC.

The chain is built from TRBV19 and TRBJ2-5, with unresolved D. CDR1 is LNHDA, CDR2 SQIVND, per germline (reference sequence). Trimming pared 1 base from V and 2 bases from J, leaving 8 bases between. CDR3 length: 14 amino acids. In DNA form, the CDR3 reads TGTGCCAGTAGTATAGGGCAGATGCAAGAGACCCAGTACTTC. Translation gives CASSIGQMQETQYF.

In its sample, this clone was seen a few times. The chain joins TRBV4-3 to TRBJ1-4; 11 bases are a match to TRBD1. Trimming removed 1 base from V and 8 bases from J; junction bases left unmatched: 9. Germline assignment: CDR1 LGHNA and CDR2 YSLEER. This CDR3 region has 17 residues. For the CDR3, the DNA is TGCGCCAGCAGCCAAGTTTTCGGCGGACAGGGGGCCGAAAAACTGTTTTTT. Amino acids: CASSQVFGGQGAEKLFF.

This chain's CDR3 is CASSRLDRGDYEQYF. DNA of the CDR3: TGCGCCAGCAGCCGTCTAGACAGGGGGGACTACGAGCAGTACTTC. The V gene is TRBV4-1, the J gene TRBJ2-7; 9 bases line up with TRBD1. Germline V gene sequence: CDR1 MGHRA, CDR2 YSYEKL. V was pared by 4 bases and J by 3 bases, with 7 bases of the junction left unmatched. The CDR3 length is 15 residues.

The V and J genes are TRBV7-2 and TRBJ1-2; 7 bases are a match to TRBD1. The CDR3 runs 14 residues. Germline values: CDR1 SGHTA, CDR2 FQGNSA. Unmatched junction bases numbered 8, after V lost 3 bases and J lost 7 bases. CDR3 loop: CASSLGLGGGGYTF. CDR3 DNA sequence: TGTGCCAGCAGCTTGGGACTAGGGGGCGGTGGCTACACCTTC.

The chain is built from TRBV9 and TRBJ2-6, with D tentatively TRBD1 (7 bases). Germline assignment: CDR1 SGDLS and CDR2 YYNGEE. The CDR3 is made up of 17 amino acids. Trimming left V 0 bases short and J 4 bases short, with 14 bases between. The CDR3 DNA reads TGTGCCAGCAGCGTAGCTGGAGGGGGCGGAGGGGCCAACGTCCTGACTTTC. Its protein product is CASSVAGGGGGANVLTF.

This clone was observed a handful of times. V usage is TRBV28 and J usage is TRBJ1-2; 9 bases align to TRBD1. Losses at the gene ends were 5 bases for V and 3 bases for J; bases not matched to a gene: 7. Per the germline V gene, CDR1 is MDHEN and CDR2 is SYDVKM. The CDR3 has 15 amino acids. The CDR3 region is CASSQTGTGYYGYTF. CDR3 nucleotide sequence: TGTGCCAGCAGTCAAACCGGGACAGGGTACTATGGCTACACCTTC.

The chain joins TRBV29-1 to TRBJ1-1, with D tentatively TRBD1 (6 bases). There are 14 residues in the CDR3. V lost 0 bases, J lost 3 bases, and 11 bases lay in between. Germline V gives CDR1 SQVTM, CDR2 ANQGSEA. CDR3 bases: TGCAGCGTTGAAGATGGGGGCCGGCACACTGAAGCTTTCTTT. Residues: CSVEDGGRHTEAFF.

The chain combines TRBV5-4 with TRBJ1-1; 9 positions match TRBD1. Per the germline V gene, CDR1 is SGHNT and CDR2 is YYREEE (reference sequence). This CDR3 has 14 amino acids. V dropped 4 bases and J dropped 3; count of bases not matched to a gene: 4. CDR3 sequence: CASSPDRGDTEAFF. CDR3 coding DNA: TGTGCCAGCAGCCCTGACAGGGGGGACACTGAAGCTTTCTTT. Drawing the rest from reference TRBV5-4 and TRBJ1-1, the complete variable domain is ETGVTQSPTHLIKTRGQQVTLRCSSQSGHNTVSWYQQALGQGPQFIFQYYREEENGRGNFPPRFSGLQFPNYSSELNVNALELDDSALYLCASSPDRGDTEAFFGQGTRLTVV.

The chain is built from TRBV5-1 and TRBJ1-5, with D tentatively TRBD1 (5 bases). Germline CDR1 is SGHRS and CDR2 is YFSETQ. The CDR3 extends over 15 amino acids. The V and J ends lost 0 bases and 3 bases respectively, with 10 bases between them. The CDR3 is CASSLGGADNQPQHF. The CDR3 DNA follows: TGCGCCAGCAGCTTGGGTGGGGCAGACAATCAGCCCCAGCATTTT.

This clone turned up a few times. The rearrangement uses TRBV28 and TRBJ1-3; D remains ambiguous. The CDR3 is 13 residues long. Trimming left V 5 bases short and J 5 bases short, with 10 bases between. Looked up from germline, CDR1 is MDHEN and CDR2 is SYDVKM. The CDR3 sequence is CASSTHQRNTIYF. The CDR3 DNA sequence: TGTGCCAGCAGTACACATCAACGAAACACCATATATTTT.